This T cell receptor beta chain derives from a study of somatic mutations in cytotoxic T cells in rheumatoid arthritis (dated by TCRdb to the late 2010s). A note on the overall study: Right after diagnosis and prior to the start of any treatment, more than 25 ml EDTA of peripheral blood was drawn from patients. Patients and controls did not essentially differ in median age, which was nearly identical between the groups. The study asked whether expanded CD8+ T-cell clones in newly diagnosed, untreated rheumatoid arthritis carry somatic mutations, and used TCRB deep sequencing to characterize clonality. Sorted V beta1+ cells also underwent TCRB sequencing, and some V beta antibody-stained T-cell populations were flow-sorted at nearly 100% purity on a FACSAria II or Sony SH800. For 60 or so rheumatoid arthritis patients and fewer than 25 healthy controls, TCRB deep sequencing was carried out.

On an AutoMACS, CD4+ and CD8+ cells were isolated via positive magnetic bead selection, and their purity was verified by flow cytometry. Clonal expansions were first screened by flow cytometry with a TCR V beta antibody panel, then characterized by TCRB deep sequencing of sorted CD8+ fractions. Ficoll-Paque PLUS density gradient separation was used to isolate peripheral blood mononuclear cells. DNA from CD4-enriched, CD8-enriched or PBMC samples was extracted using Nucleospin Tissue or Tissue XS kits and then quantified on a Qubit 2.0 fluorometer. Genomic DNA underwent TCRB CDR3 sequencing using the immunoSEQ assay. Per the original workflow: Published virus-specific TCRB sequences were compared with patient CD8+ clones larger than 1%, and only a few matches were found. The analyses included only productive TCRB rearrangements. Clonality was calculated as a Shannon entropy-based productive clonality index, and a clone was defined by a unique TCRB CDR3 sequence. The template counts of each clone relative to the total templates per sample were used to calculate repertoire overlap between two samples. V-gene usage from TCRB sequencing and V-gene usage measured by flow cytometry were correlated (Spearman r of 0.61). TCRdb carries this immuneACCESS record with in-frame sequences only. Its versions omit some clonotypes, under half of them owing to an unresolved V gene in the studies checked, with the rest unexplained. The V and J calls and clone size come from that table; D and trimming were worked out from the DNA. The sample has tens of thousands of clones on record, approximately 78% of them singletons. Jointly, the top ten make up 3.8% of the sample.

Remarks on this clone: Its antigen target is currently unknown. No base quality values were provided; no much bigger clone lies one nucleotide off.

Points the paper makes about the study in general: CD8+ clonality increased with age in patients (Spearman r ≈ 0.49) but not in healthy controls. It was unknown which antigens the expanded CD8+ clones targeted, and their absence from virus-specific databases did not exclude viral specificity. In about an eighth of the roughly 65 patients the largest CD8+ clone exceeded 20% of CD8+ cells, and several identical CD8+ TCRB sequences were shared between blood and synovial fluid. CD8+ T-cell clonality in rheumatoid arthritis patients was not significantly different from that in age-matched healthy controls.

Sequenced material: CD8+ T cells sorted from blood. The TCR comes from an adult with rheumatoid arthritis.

The CDR3 reads as follows: CASSQDHPESSGNTIYF. The sequenced DNA: TGCGCCAGCAGCCAAGATCACCCCGAGAGCTCTGGAAACACCATATATTTT. The chain is assembled from TRBV4-3 and TRBJ1-3; no D gene is confidently identified. Trimming takes 0 bases from V and 0 bases from J, and the germline ends sit 12 bases apart. CDR1 and CDR2 are read off the germline V gene as LGHNA and YSLEER. The CDR3 holds 17 amino acids from the cysteine to the phenylalanine. CDR3 DNA only is kept here, 51 bases in frame from base 1.